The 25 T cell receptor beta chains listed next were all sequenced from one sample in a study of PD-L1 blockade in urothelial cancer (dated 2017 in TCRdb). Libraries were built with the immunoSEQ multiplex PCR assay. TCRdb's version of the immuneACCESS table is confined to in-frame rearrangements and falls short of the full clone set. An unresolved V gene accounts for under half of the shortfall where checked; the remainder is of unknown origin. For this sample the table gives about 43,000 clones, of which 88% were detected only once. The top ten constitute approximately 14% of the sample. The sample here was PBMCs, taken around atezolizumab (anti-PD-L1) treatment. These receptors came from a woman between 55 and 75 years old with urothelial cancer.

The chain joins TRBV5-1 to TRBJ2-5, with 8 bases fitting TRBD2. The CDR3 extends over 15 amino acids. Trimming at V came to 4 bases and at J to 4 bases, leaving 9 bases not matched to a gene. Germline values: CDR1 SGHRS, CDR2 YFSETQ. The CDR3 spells CASSGTSGGGETQYF. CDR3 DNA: TGCGCCAGCAGCGGAACTAGCGGAGGGGGAGAGACCCAGTACTTC.

The CDR3: CASSTMGQGSSPLHF. CDR3 nucleotide sequence: TGTGCCAGTAGTACGATGGGACAGGGAAGTTCACCCCTCCACTTT. V gene TRBV19 combines with J gene TRBJ1-6; TRBD1 matches 9 bases. In germline, CDR1 is LNHDA, CDR2 SQIVND (reference sequence). The CDR3 contains 15 residues. V was clipped by 4 bases and J by 9 bases; unmatched bases: 7.

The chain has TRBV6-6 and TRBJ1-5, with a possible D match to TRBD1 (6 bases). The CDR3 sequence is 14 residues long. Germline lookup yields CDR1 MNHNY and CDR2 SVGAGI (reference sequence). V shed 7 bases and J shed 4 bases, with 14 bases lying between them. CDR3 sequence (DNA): TGTGCCAGCAATCAGGGGCGTTGGAATCAGCCCCAGCATTTT. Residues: CASNQGRWNQPQHF.

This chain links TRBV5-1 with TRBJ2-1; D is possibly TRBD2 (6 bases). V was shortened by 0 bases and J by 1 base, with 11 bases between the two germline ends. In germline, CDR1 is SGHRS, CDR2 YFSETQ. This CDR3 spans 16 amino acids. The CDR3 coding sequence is TGCGCCAGCAGCTTGGTCGCGGGGCGATCCTACAATGAGCAGTTCTTC. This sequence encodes CASSLVAGRSYNEQFF.

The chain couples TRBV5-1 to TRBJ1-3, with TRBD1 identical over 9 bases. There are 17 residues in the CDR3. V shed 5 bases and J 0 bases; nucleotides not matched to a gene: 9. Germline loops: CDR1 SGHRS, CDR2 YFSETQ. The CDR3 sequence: CASSPGTGPSSGNTIYF. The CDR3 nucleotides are TGCGCCAGCAGTCCCGGGACAGGGCCCAGCTCTGGAAACACCATATATTTT.

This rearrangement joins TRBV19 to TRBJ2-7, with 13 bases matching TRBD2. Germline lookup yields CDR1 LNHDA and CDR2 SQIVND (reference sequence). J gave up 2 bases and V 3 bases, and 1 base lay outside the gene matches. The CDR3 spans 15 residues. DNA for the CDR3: TGTGCCAGTAGTATCGGGACTAGCGGGGCCTACGAGCAGTACTTC. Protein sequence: CASSIGTSGAYEQYF.

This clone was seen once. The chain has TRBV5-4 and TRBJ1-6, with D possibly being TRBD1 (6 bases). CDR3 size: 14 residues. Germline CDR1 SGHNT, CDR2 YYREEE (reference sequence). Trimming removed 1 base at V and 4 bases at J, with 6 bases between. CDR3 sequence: CASSLQGYNSPLHF. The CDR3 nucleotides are TGTGCCAGCAGCTTGCAGGGGTATAATTCACCCCTCCACTTT.

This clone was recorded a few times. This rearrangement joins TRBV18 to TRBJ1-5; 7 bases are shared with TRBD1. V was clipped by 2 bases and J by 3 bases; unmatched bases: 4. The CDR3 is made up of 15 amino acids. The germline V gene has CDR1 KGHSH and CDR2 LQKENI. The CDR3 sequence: CASSPDRVPNQPQHF. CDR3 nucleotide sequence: TGTGCCAGCTCACCAGACAGGGTACCCAATCAGCCCCAGCATTTT.

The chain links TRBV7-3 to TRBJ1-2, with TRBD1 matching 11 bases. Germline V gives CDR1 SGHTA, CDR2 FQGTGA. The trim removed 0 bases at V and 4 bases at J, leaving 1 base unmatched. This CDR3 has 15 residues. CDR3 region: CASSLTGTGGYGYTF. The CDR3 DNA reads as TGTGCCAGCAGCTTAACAGGGACAGGGGGCTATGGCTACACCTTC.

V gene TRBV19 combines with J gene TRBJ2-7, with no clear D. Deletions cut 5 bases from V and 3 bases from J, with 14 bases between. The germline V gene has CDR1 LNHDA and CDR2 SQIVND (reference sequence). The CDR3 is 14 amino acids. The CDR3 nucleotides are TGTGCCAGTAGTCCCCGTAGCAGTGTCTACGAGCAGTACTTC. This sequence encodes CASSPRSSVYEQYF.

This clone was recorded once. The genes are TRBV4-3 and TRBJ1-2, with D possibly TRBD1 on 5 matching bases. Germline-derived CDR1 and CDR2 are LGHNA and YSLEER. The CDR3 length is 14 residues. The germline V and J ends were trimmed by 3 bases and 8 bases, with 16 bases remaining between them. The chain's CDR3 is CASSQWGLPVGYTF. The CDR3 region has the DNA TGCGCCAGCAGCCAGTGGGGACTCCCCGTGGGCTACACCTTC.

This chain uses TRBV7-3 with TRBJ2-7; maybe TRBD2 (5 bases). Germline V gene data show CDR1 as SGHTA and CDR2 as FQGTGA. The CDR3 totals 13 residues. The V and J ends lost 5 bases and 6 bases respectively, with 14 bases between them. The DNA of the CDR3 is TGTGCCAGCAGCCTCTCGGTTGAGGGCGAGCAGTACTTC. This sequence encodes CASSLSVEGEQYF.

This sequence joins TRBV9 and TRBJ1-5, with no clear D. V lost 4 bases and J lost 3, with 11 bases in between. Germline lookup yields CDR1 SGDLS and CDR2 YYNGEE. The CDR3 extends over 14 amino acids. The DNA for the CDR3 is TGTGCCAGCAGCCGTGAGGCCTCCAATCAGCCCCAGCATTTT. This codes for CASSREASNQPQHF.

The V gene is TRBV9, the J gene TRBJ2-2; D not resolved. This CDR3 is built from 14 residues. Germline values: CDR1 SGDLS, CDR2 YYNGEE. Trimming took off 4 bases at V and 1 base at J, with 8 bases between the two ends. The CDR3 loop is CASSPVLNTGELFF. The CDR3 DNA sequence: TGTGCCAGCAGCCCGGTCCTGAACACCGGGGAGCTGTTTTTT.

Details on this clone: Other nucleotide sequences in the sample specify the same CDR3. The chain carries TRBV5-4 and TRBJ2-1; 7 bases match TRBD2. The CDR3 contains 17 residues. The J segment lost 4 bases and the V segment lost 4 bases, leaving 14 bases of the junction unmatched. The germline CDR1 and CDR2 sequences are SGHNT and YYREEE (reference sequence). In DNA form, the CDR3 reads TGTGCCAGCAGCCTAGGGACCAGCGGGAAACAATACAATGAGCAGTTCTTC. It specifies CASSLGTSGKQYNEQFF. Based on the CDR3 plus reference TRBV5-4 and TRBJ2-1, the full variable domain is ETGVTQSPTHLIKTRGQQVTLRCSSQSGHNTVSWYQQALGQGPQFIFQYYREEENGRGNFPPRFSGLQFPNYSSELNVNALELDDSALYLCASSLGTSGKQYNEQFFGPGTRLTVL.

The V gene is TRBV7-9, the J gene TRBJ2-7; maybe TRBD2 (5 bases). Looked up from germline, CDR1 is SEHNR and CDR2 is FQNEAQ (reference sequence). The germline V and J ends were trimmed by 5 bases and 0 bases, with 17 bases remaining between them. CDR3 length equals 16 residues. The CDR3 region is CASSQDREGSSYEQYF. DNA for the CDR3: TGTGCCAGCAGCCAGGACCGGGAAGGGAGCTCCTACGAGCAGTACTTC.

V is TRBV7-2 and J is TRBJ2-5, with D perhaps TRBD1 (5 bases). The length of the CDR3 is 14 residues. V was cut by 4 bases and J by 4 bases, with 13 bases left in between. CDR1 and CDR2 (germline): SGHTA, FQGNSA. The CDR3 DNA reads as TGTGCCAGCAGCTCTGACAGTTGGCGAGAGACCCAGTACTTC. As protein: CASSSDSWRETQYF.

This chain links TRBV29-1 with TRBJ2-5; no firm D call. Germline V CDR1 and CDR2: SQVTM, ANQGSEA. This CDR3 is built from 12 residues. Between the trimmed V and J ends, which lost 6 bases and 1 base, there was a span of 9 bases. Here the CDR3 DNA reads TGCAGCGTGAGCAGAGGCCAAGAGACCCAGTACTTC. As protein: CSVSRGQETQYF.

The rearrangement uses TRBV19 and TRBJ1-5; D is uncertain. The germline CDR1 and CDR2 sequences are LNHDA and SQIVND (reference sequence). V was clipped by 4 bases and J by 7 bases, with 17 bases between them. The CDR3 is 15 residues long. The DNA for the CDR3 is TGTGCCAGTAGTAACTCGGACTTGCCGGAACAGCCCCAGCATTTT. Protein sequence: CASSNSDLPEQPQHF.

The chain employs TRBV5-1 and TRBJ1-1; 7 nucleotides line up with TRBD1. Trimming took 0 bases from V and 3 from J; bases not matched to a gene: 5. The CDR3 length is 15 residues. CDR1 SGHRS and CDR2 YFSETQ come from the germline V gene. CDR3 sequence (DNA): TGCGCCAGCAGCTTGGAGGGACAGCAGTACACTGAAGCTTTCTTT. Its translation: CASSLEGQQYTEAFF.

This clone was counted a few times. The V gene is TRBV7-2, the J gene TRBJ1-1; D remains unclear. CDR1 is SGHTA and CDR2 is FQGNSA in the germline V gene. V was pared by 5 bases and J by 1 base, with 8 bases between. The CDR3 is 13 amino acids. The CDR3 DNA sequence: TGTGCCAGCAGCCAAGGGAGGAACACTGAAGCTTTCTTT. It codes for CASSQGRNTEAFF.

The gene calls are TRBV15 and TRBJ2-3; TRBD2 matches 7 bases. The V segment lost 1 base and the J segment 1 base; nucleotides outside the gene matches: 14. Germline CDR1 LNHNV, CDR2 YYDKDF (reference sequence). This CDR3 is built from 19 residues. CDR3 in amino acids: CATSRADHPGLGGTDTQYF. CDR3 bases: TGTGCCACCAGCAGAGCGGATCACCCAGGACTAGGCGGCACAGATACGCAGTATTTT.

The chain's CDR3 is CASRMAGGSLDTQYF. CDR3 nucleotides: TGTGCCAGCAGGATGGCGGGGGGGAGTCTGGATACGCAGTATTTT. The V call is TRBV6-5, the J call TRBJ2-3; TRBD2 matches at 9 bases. V was clipped by 6 bases and J by 6 bases; unmatched bases: 10. Germline V CDR1 and CDR2: MNHEY, SVGAGI. The CDR3 extends over 15 amino acids.

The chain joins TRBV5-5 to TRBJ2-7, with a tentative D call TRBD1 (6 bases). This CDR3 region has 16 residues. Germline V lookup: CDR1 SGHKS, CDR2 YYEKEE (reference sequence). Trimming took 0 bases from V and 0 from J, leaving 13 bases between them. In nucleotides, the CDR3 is TGTGCCAGCAGCTTGGGCTGGGACACCAACTCCTACGAGCAGTACTTC. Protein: CASSLGWDTNSYEQYF.

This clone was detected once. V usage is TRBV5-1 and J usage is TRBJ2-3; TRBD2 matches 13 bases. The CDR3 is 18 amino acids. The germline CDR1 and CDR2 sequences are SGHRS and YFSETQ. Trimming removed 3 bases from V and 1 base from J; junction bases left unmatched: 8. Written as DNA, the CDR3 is TGCGCCAGCAGCTACACTAGCGGGGGGGGCGGTGGCACAGATACGCAGTATTTT. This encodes CASSYTSGGGGGTDTQYF.